This T cell receptor (beta chain) was captured by sequencing in a study of cytomegalovirus exposure and HLA in healthy donors. Background on the study: A later analysis reported the 100 to 150 validation repertoires used the same platform as the approximately 670 first-cohort repertoires.

The data were produced by immunoSEQ multiplex PCR, yet TCRdb's version contains in-frame clones alone and is incomplete. Counted here are 150,000 or so clones, approximately 88% occurring once; the ten biggest clones make up around 3.2%. There are 15 residues in the CDR3. Per germline, CDR1 SGHRS and CDR2 YFSETQ. The V end was cut by 4 bases, the J end by 0 bases, with 13 bases between. Sequenced sample: PBMCs. This chain joins TRBV5-1 and TRBJ1-1; possibly TRBD1 for D (5 bases). The clonotype originates from a woman under 30 in good health and CMV-seropositive. The CDR3 DNA follows: TGCGCCAGCAGCCCGACAGAACCACTGAACACTGAAGCTTTCTTT. Translated, it gives CASSPTEPLNTEAFF.